Following are 29 T cell receptor beta chains from one sample sequenced in a study of cytomegalovirus exposure and HLA in healthy donors. The PCR ran on 60 Vbeta and 13 Jbeta primers. Assay used: immunoSEQ multiplex PCR; TCRdb lists only in-frame clones, some missing. The sample lists 55,000 to 65,000 clones; around three quarters were seen once. Sample: PBMCs. These receptors all stem from a middle-aged woman in good health and CMV-seropositive.

This clone was counted a single time. The chain carries TRBV2 and TRBJ1-1, with TRBD1 as a possible D gene (5 bases). Trimming pared 0 bases from V and 1 base from J, leaving 12 bases between. This CDR3 is built from 16 residues. Germline assignment: CDR1 SNHLY and CDR2 FYNNEI. CDR3 nucleotide sequence: TGTGCCAGCAGTGAAGCGCTTCTGGGGGGGAACACTGAAGCTTTCTTT. It specifies CASSEALLGGNTEAFF.

The CDR3 here is CASSSGSGVSYNEQFF. CDR3 DNA: TGTGCCAGCAGCTCGGGTAGCGGGGTATCCTACAATGAGCAGTTCTTC. J is TRBJ2-1 and V is TRBV7-2, with TRBD2 matching 8 bases. V gave up 4 bases and J gave up 1 base; unmatched junction bases: 6. In germline, CDR1 is SGHTA, CDR2 FQGNSA. The CDR3 sequence is 16 residues long.

On this clone itself: At one end, the junction sequence differs from germline, possibly due to a read error. Other nucleotide sequences in the sample specify the same CDR3. The CDR3 nucleotides are TGTGCCAGCAGCTTGCCAGGGCCATCCTATGAGCAGTACTTC. This gives the protein CASSLPGPSYEQYF. The V gene is TRBV5-4, the J gene TRBJ2-7; the D gene is possibly TRBD1 (5 bases). Germline CDR1 and CDR2: SGHNT and YYREEE (reference sequence). This CDR3 is 14 amino acids long.

V and J are TRBV19 and TRBJ2-3; TRBD2 matches 8 bases. This CDR3 is built from 17 residues. Germline CDR1 and CDR2: LNHDA and SQIVND (reference sequence). V dropped 3 bases and J dropped 2; count of bases not matched to a gene: 10. In nucleotides, the CDR3 is TGTGCCAGTAGTATGGGGACTAGAATCGGGAACACAGATACGCAGTATTTT. Translating gives CASSMGTRIGNTDTQYF.

The V call is TRBV9, the J call TRBJ2-1; TRBD1 aligns across 11 bases. CDR3 size: 14 residues. V shed 4 bases and J 4 bases; nucleotides not matched to a gene: 1. Looked up from germline, CDR1 is SGDLS and CDR2 is YYNGEE. The CDR3 DNA reads TGTGCCAGCAGCCGGGACAGGGGGTACAATGAGCAGTTCTTC. Translated: CASSRDRGYNEQFF.

This clone came up a few times. V usage is TRBV28 and J usage is TRBJ2-3; the D is unclear. In germline, CDR1 is MDHEN, CDR2 SYDVKM. V was pared by 9 bases and J by 4 bases, with 14 bases between. The CDR3 runs to 13 residues. The CDR3 region is CASNWASSDTQYF. For the CDR3, the DNA is TGTGCCAGTAATTGGGCTTCCTCAGATACGCAGTATTTT.

V and J are TRBV7-2 and TRBJ1-6; D gene unclear. CDR1 and CDR2 from the germline V gene are SGHTA and FQGNSA. The CDR3 extends over 14 amino acids. V lost 6 bases to trimming and J lost 9 bases, with 15 bases between them. The CDR3 region is CASSSRVPGSPLHF. Written as DNA, the CDR3 is TGTGCCAGCAGTAGCAGAGTCCCCGGTTCACCCCTCCACTTT.

Points on this clone: One end of the junction varies from germline; a read error may be responsible. The genes are TRBV12-5 and TRBJ1-2; D possibly corresponds to TRBD1 (5 bases). This CDR3 has 20 residues. Germline V gene lookup returns CDR1 LGHNT and CDR2 FRNRAP. The CDR3 protein is CASGLVDPTLTGGANYGYTF. In nucleotides, the CDR3 is TGTGCTAGTGGTTTGGTTGACCCTACCCTTACGGGAGGGGCTAATTATGGCTACACCTTC.

The chain uses TRBV7-2 and TRBJ1-3; D unclear. The CDR3 runs 15 residues. Trimming took off 5 bases at V and 0 bases at J, with 11 bases between the two ends. Germline loops: CDR1 SGHTA, CDR2 FQGNSA. The CDR3 DNA reads TGTGCCAGCAGCCCCGTTCTGAGCTCTGGAAACACCATATATTTT. Amino acids: CASSPVLSSGNTIYF.

This clone occurred a few times. The genes are TRBV30 and TRBJ1-2; 7 nucleotides agree with TRBD1. Per germline, CDR1 GTSNPN and CDR2 SVGIG (reference sequence). Germline trimming cut 4 bases from V and 5 bases from J; bases unmatched to any gene: 13. The CDR3 consists of 15 residues. This CDR3 is CAWTGQLTLNYGYTF. CDR3 nucleotide sequence: TGTGCCTGGACGGGACAGCTCACTCTTAATTATGGCTACACCTTC. The variable domain in full, completed from reference TRBV30 and TRBJ1-2, reads SQTIHQWPATLVQPVGSPLSLECTVEGTSNPNLYWYRQAAGRGLQLLFYSVGIGQISSEVPQNLSASRPQDRQFILSSKKLLLSDSGFYLCAWTGQLTLNYGYTFGSGTRLTVV.

For the CDR3, the DNA is TGTGCCAGCAGTGATCTAAAGGGAGGAGGCCAAGAGACCCAGTACTTC. This gives the protein CASSDLKGGGQETQYF. The chain combines TRBV6-1 with TRBJ2-5; possibly TRBD2 for D (6 bases). This CDR3 region has 16 residues. V lost 3 bases and J 1 base, leaving 15 bases between the germline ends. CDR1 is MNHNS and CDR2 is SASEGT in the germline V gene.

The J gene is TRBJ1-6, the V gene TRBV27; D uncertain. The V end was cut by 3 bases, the J end by 6 bases, with 12 bases between. CDR3 length equals 15 residues. Per germline, CDR1 MNHEY and CDR2 SMNVEV (reference sequence). The CDR3 protein is CASSFRGLGNSPLHF. The CDR3, as DNA: TGTGCCAGCAGTTTCAGAGGGCTGGGTAATTCACCCCTCCACTTT.

The chain is built from TRBV7-8 and TRBJ2-5; D ambiguous. The germline V and J ends were trimmed by 8 bases and 5 bases, with 9 bases remaining between them. CDR1 is SGHVS and CDR2 is FQNEAQ in the germline V gene. The CDR3 length is 11 residues. This CDR3 is CASALMETQYF. In DNA form, the CDR3 reads TGTGCCAGCGCGTTGATGGAGACCCAGTACTTC.

CDR3 in amino acids: CASSLGGGQEDQPQHF. CDR3 in DNA: TGTGCCAGTAGTTTGGGTGGGGGACAGGAGGATCAGCCCCAGCATTTT. The chain is built from TRBV19 and TRBJ1-5; 8 bases line up with TRBD1. CDR3 length: 16 amino acids. V shed 5 bases, J shed 5 bases, and the junction held 11 bases outside the gene matches. Germline-derived CDR1 and CDR2 are LNHDA and SQIVND (reference sequence).

The chain combines TRBV5-6 with TRBJ1-2, with D possibly matching TRBD1 (6 bases). The CDR3 consists of 13 residues. V was cut by 1 base and J by 12 bases, with 16 bases left in between. Germline loops: CDR1 SGHDT, CDR2 YYEEEE. The CDR3 nucleotides are TGTGCCAGCAGCTTGAGGTCGGAGGGGGGGGACACCTTC. It is translated as CASSLRSEGGDTF.

This clone is a singleton in its sample. The chain is built from TRBV4-1 and TRBJ2-2, with TRBD1 matching over 11 bases. The CDR3 has 16 amino acids. The germline V gene encodes CDR1 MGHRA and CDR2 YSYEKL. With 0 bases clipped from V and 9 bases from J, the junction kept 6 bases outside the gene matches. The chain's CDR3 is CASSQDGTGGHRELFF. The CDR3, as DNA: TGCGCCAGCAGCCAAGACGGGACAGGGGGTCACCGGGAGCTGTTTTTT.

The chain uses TRBV2 and TRBJ2-3; no clear D gene. The germline V gene encodes CDR1 SNHLY and CDR2 FYNNEI. The ends were cut back, 2 bases at V and 6 bases at J, with 9 bases in the middle. The CDR3 sequence is 13 residues long. The CDR3 is CASSESITDTQYF. The DNA of the CDR3 is TGTGCCAGCAGTGAATCTATCACCGATACGCAGTATTTT. The entire variable domain, with the rest obtained from reference TRBV2 and TRBJ2-3, is as follows: EPEVTQTPSHQVTQMGQEVILRCVPISNHLYFYWYRQILGQKVEFLVSFYNNEISEKSEIFDDQFSVERPDGSNFTLKIRSTKLEDSAMYFCASSESITDTQYFGPGTRLTVL.

There are a few counts of this clone. The chain employs TRBV19 and TRBJ2-2; D may be TRBD2 (5 bases). The CDR3 length is 13 residues. V lost 8 bases and J 7 bases, leaving 14 bases between the germline ends. Germline CDR1 LNHDA, CDR2 SQIVND (reference sequence). The CDR3 nucleotides read TGTGCCAGTGCTATCTCGGCGGGCGGGGAGCTGTTTTTT. Its translation: CASAISAGGELFF.

The CDR3 loop reads CASSLYQASNYGYTF. CDR3 sequence (DNA): TGTGCCAGCAGCTTGTACCAGGCGTCTAACTATGGCTACACCTTC. The chain uses TRBV5-4 and TRBJ1-2, with D hard to call. This CDR3 contains 15 residues. Trimming pared 1 base from V and 0 bases from J, leaving 10 bases between. The germline CDR1 and CDR2 sequences are SGHNT and YYREEE (reference sequence). The full variable domain, its missing parts supplied by reference TRBV5-4 and TRBJ1-2, is ETGVTQSPTHLIKTRGQQVTLRCSSQSGHNTVSWYQQALGQGPQFIFQYYREEENGRGNFPPRFSGLQFPNYSSELNVNALELDDSALYLCASSLYQASNYGYTFGSGTRLTVV.

The chain combines TRBV27 with TRBJ1-1; 7 nucleotides align to TRBD1. The ends lost 7 bases at V and 7 bases at J; junction bases unmatched: 15. CDR1 and CDR2 from the germline V gene are MNHEY and SMNVEV (reference sequence). There are 15 residues in the CDR3. The CDR3 protein is CASMRSPTGSSEAFF. The CDR3 nucleotides are TGTGCCAGCATGAGAAGCCCGACAGGGAGTAGTGAAGCTTTCTTT.

V and J are TRBV7-8 and TRBJ1-4, with D unresolved. Per the germline V gene, CDR1 is SGHVS and CDR2 is FQNEAQ. The CDR3 sequence is 14 residues long. The V end was cut by 5 bases, the J end by 3 bases, with 10 bases between. DNA for the CDR3: TGTGCCAGCAGCCCCTGGACTTCTAATGAAAAACTGTTTTTT. Translation gives CASSPWTSNEKLFF.

The V call is TRBV6-6, the J call TRBJ1-3; TRBD1 matches 10 bases. The CDR3 spans 15 residues. The germline gives CDR1 MNHNY, CDR2 SVGAGI (reference sequence). V was clipped by 2 bases and J by 8 bases; unmatched bases: 6. CDR3 in amino acids: CASSYLDRGIDTIYF. CDR3 DNA sequence: TGTGCCAGCAGTTACCTGGACAGGGGGATTGACACCATATATTTT.

The CDR3 coding sequence is TGTGCCAGCAGTGACTACAGATCAGAAGCTTTCTTT. This encodes CASSDYRSEAFF. The chain has TRBV6-1 and TRBJ1-1, with D unresolved. This CDR3 has 12 amino acids. Trimming removed 3 bases from V and 8 bases from J, with 10 bases in between. Germline-derived CDR1 and CDR2 are MNHNS and SASEGT.

The chain employs TRBV6-5 and TRBJ1-1; the match to TRBD1 covers 10 bases. The CDR3 is made up of 15 amino acids. Germline V gene sequence: CDR1 MNHEY, CDR2 SVGAGI. Losses at the gene ends were 6 bases for V and 4 bases for J; bases not matched to a gene: 8. CDR3 nucleotide sequence: TGTGCCAGCAGCGCCCGGGACAGGGGTCCCACTGAAGCTTTCTTT. This sequence encodes CASSARDRGPTEAFF.

The rearrangement uses TRBV7-8 and TRBJ2-7; maybe TRBD1 (6 bases). The CDR3 consists of 17 residues. Germline V gene lookup returns CDR1 SGHVS and CDR2 FQNEAQ. The V end was cut by 5 bases, the J end by 2 bases, with 22 bases between. The CDR3 loop reads CASSPSPVRTATYEQYF. DNA of the CDR3: TGTGCCAGCAGCCCGAGCCCCGTCCGGACAGCGACCTACGAGCAGTACTTC.

This clone was seen a few times. The chain uses TRBV19 and TRBJ1-5; 8 positions match TRBD1. This CDR3 is built from 15 residues. CDR1 is LNHDA and CDR2 is SQIVND in the germline V gene (reference sequence). J was trimmed by 7 bases and V by 2 bases; bases with no gene match: 7. This chain's CDR3 is CASSILQGVLQPQHF. The CDR3 DNA follows: TGTGCCAGTAGTATACTACAGGGGGTATTGCAGCCCCAGCATTTT.

This clone showed up just a few times. The chain employs TRBV10-2 and TRBJ1-5; D is uncertain. The CDR3 has 13 amino acids. V lost 4 bases to trimming and J lost 4 bases, with 8 bases between them. CDR1 WSHSY and CDR2 SAAADI come from the germline V gene. CDR3 in DNA: TGCGCCAGCAGTGCCCGGGTAAATCAGCCCCAGCATTTT. It is translated as CASSARVNQPQHF.

The chain has TRBV7-9 and TRBJ2-5; D remains ambiguous. Per germline, CDR1 SEHNR and CDR2 FQNEAQ (reference sequence). The germline V and J ends were trimmed by 1 base and 3 bases, with 12 bases remaining between them. This CDR3 spans 15 amino acids. As DNA, the CDR3 is TGTGCCAGCAGCTTAGGGCAGTATGGTGAAGAGACCCAGTACTTC. This sequence encodes CASSLGQYGEETQYF.

The V call is TRBV19, the J call TRBJ2-7; 12 positions agree with TRBD1. Germline V CDR1 and CDR2: LNHDA, SQIVND (reference sequence). The J segment lost 3 bases and the V segment lost 4 bases, leaving 4 bases of the junction unmatched. The CDR3 has 15 residues. The CDR3: CASSKGQGAIYEQYF. CDR3 in DNA: TGTGCCAGTAGTAAGGGACAGGGGGCGATCTACGAGCAGTACTTC.